Listed below are T cell receptor beta chains from one sample, sequenced in a study of blood T cell repertoires in COVID-19. Sequenced by immunoSEQ multiplex PCR; TCRdb stores in-frame clones only, minus some. The table lists 250,000 to 350,000 clones, approximately 88% of them singletons. The material sequenced was peripheral blood. All receptors come from a human donor with COVID-19, enrolled during active disease. The donor label of this sample is uncertain. The CDR3 runs from the conserved cysteine through the conserved F or W. The order of the fields is clone size, D gene, J gene, V gene, CDR3 DNA, CDR3 protein. The D gene is left open where the match is weak. The listing skips clone size in some rows; elsewhere it reads once, few, many or a size class.

-,-,TRBJ2-1,TRBV23-1,TGCGCCAGCAGTCCGGGTGTGGGGGCCCAATACAATGAGCAGTTCTTC,CASSPGVGAQYNEQFF
-,TRBD2,TRBJ2-1,TRBV18,TGTGCCAGCTCACCAAACGGACTAGCGGGAGCCAATGAGCAGTTCTTC,CASSPNGLAGANEQFF
-,-,TRBJ1-5,TRBV7-9,TGTGCCAGCAGCTTCGACAGGTATCAGCCCCAGCATTTT,CASSFDRYQPQHF
-,TRBD2,TRBJ2-5,TRBV10-3,TGTGCCATCAGTGAGTCCAGACTAGCGGGAGCAGAGACCCAGTACTTC,CAISESRLAGAETQYF
-,TRBD2,TRBJ2-3,TRBV19,TGTGCCAGGGGGACTAGCGGGAGAAGTAAGGCAGATACGCAGTATTTT,CARGTSGRSKADTQYF
-,-,TRBJ1-1,TRBV19,TGTGCCAGTACACGGAGGAGGGACACTGAAGCTTTCTTT,CASTRRRDTEAFF
-,-,TRBJ2-7,TRBV25-1,TGTGCCAGCAGTGCCCTTCGGGGGAGCTACGAGCAGTACTTC,CASSALRGSYEQYF
few,TRBD2,TRBJ2-3,TRBV28,TGTGCCAGCAGTCCCGGGGAGTTCTTTAGCGGGAGGGCCTTAGATACGCAGTATTTT,CASSPGEFFSGRALDTQYF
-,TRBD1,TRBJ1-1,TRBV19,TGTGCCAGTAGTATACAGGGGGCTGAAGCTTTCTTT,CASSIQGAEAFF
-,TRBD2,TRBJ2-5,TRBV3-1/TRBV3-2,TGTGCCAGCAGCAGGTACGAGGCGGGAGAGGAGACCCAGTACTTC,CASSRYEAGEETQYF
-,-,TRBJ2-1,TRBV19,TGTGCCAGTACCCAGGGGCGTCACGTAGGGGATGAGCAGTTCTTC,CASTQGRHVGDEQFF
-,TRBD2,TRBJ2-2,TRBV18,TGTGCCAGCTCACCTGGGACTAGCGGGCGGAATACCGGGGAGCTGTTTTTT,CASSPGTSGRNTGELFF
-,TRBD1,TRBJ1-5,TRBV6-6,TGTGCCAGCACAGAACAGGGGGATAGCAATCAGCCCCAGCATTTT,CASTEQGDSNQPQHF
once,TRBD2,TRBJ2-7,TRBV19,TGTGCCAGTAGTATAGATTATGACGCGGGAGACGAAGAGCAGTACTTC,CASSIDYDAGDEEQYF
once,TRBD1,TRBJ1-1,TRBV7-2,TGTGCCAGCAGCTTAGCGGGACAGAGCACTGAAGCTTTCTTT,CASSLAGQSTEAFF
-,TRBD2,TRBJ2-3,TRBV10-1,TGCGCCAGCAGTGAGTCGAAACCGGGACTAGCGGGAGGAACTAGCACAGATACGCAGTATTTT,CASSESKPGLAGGTSTDTQYF
-,-,TRBJ2-7,TRBV14,TGTGCCAGCAGCCAAGGAAGGGGAATTGTCTACGAGCAGTACTTC,CASSQGRGIVYEQYF
-,TRBD2,TRBJ2-7,TRBV30,TGTGCCTGGAGTGTACCGCGGGAGAGCGGCTACGAGCAGTACTTC,CAWSVPRESGYEQYF
-,TRBD2,TRBJ2-1,TRBV29-1,TGCAGCGTTGTTGGGACTAGCGTCTACAATGAGCAGTTCTTC,CSVVGTSVYNEQFF
-,-,TRBJ2-7,TRBV6-5,TGTGCCAGCAGTCCGCCAGGGCGCCAAGGCGAGCAGTACTTC,CASSPPGRQGEQYF
few,TRBD1,TRBJ1-1,TRBV7-3,TGTGCCAGCAGGTTCCAGGGGGACACTGAAGCTTTCTTT,CASRFQGDTEAFF
-,TRBD2,TRBJ2-3,TRBV30,TGTGCCCGCACTAGCGGAGGCACAGATACGCAGTATTTT,CARTSGGTDTQYF
few,TRBD1,TRBJ2-7,TRBV7-2,TGTGCCAGCAGCAGTTCGACAGGGGCCTACGAGCAGTACTTC,CASSSSTGAYEQYF
-,TRBD2,TRBJ2-5,TRBV6-6,TGTGCCAGCAGTTACTCCCTCAGCAGGGAGGGAGAGACCCAGTACTTC,CASSYSLSREGETQYF
-,-,TRBJ2-7,TRBV5-1,TGCGCCAGCAGCTTGGACGCGGGCTCCGGAAGGGAGCAGTACTTC,CASSLDAGSGREQYF
-,TRBD1,TRBJ1-2,TRBV5-1,TGCGCCAGCCGGGCCGGACAGGGGAGACATGGCTACACCTTC,CASRAGQGRHGYTF
-,-,TRBJ2-1,TRBV24-1,TGTGCCACCAGTGATTCGGGGTACTCCTACAATGAGCAGTTCTTC,CATSDSGYSYNEQFF
-,TRBD1,TRBJ1-5,TRBV19,TGTGCCAGTGGACAGGGGAACCTCCGGCCCCAGCATTTT,CASGQGNLRPQHF
-,TRBD2,TRBJ2-6,TRBV7-2,TGTGCCAGCAGCCAGGCGGGAGCTGGGGCCAACGTCCTGACTTTC,CASSQAGAGANVLTF
-,-,TRBJ2-1,TRBV19,TGTGCCAGTAGTCCCCGTCGGGGAGTTGGTGAGCAGTTCTTC,CASSPRRGVGEQFF
-,-,TRBJ1-1,TRBV13,TGTGCCAGCAGCCAAGACAGAGGTACTGAAGCTTTCTTT,CASSQDRGTEAFF
-,TRBD2,TRBJ2-7,TRBV4-2,TGTGCCAGCAGCCGTAGCGGGGCATCCTACGAGCAGTACTTC,CASSRSGASYEQYF
-,TRBD1,TRBJ1-3,TRBV6-2/TRBV6-3,TGTGCCAGCAGTTACCCACCGGGACAGACAATTGGAAACACCATATATTTT,CASSYPPGQTIGNTIYF
-,-,TRBJ1-3,TRBV30,TGTGCCTGGAGTAGATTGGGCAGGTCTTACTCTGGAAACACCATATATTTT,CAWSRLGRSYSGNTIYF
-,TRBD1,TRBJ1-1,TRBV7-9,TGTGCCAGCAGCTCGCCTGACAGGGGGCAAAACACTGAAGCTTTCTTT,CASSSPDRGQNTEAFF
-,-,TRBJ1-1,TRBV10-3,TGTGCCATCAGCCCGGGAGGAGGGGACACTGAAGCTTTCTTT,CAISPGGGDTEAFF
-,TRBD2,TRBJ2-3,TRBV11-3,TGTGCCAGCAGCTTATACGGGGGGGGCAGTCATCGAGATACGCAGTATTTT,CASSLYGGGSHRDTQYF
many,-,TRBJ1-2,TRBV9,TGTGCCAGCAGCGCAACCGGGACGGAGGGTTCGCCTAACTATGGCTACACCTTC,CASSATGTEGSPNYGYTF
-,TRBD2,TRBJ2-5,TRBV29-1,TGCAGCGGCGGCGGGAGGGCCGCTGGCGAGACCCAGTACTTC,CSGGGRAAGETQYF
-,TRBD2,TRBJ2-3,TRBV7-3,TGTGCCAGCAGCCCAGGACTAGGTACAGATACGCAGTATTTT,CASSPGLGTDTQYF
-,TRBD2,TRBJ2-1,TRBV5-6,TGTGCCAGCTCCTCAACGGGACTATTGTACAATGAGCAGTTCTTC,CASSSTGLLYNEQFF
-,-,TRBJ2-5,TRBV28,TGTGCCAGCAGTTTATTGGCCCAGTACCAAGAGACCCAGTACTTC,CASSLLAQYQETQYF
-,-,TRBJ2-1,TRBV14,TGTGCCAGCAGCCCCACAACCTACGGGAGCACCTACAATGAGCAGTTCTTC,CASSPTTYGSTYNEQFF
-,-,TRBJ1-4,TRBV19,TGTGCCAGTAGTGCGGGGGACCGTGAAAAACTGTTTTTT,CASSAGDREKLFF
-,TRBD1,TRBJ1-1,TRBV6-1,TGTGCCAGCAGTGAACTAGGGACAGCCACTGAAGCTTTCTTT,CASSELGTATEAFF
-,-,TRBJ2-1,TRBV5-1,TGCGCCAGCAGCCTCGACTCATTCGATGAGCAGTTCTTC,CASSLDSFDEQFF
-,-,TRBJ1-1,TRBV9,TGTGCCAGCAGCGCAGGGATCAGTCTTTCCACTGAAGCTTTCTTT,CASSAGISLSTEAFF
-,-,TRBJ2-5,TRBV28,TGTGCCAGCAGCCAGGTACCTCAAGAGACCCAGTACTTC,CASSQVPQETQYF
-,TRBD2,TRBJ2-3,TRBV5-1,TGCGCCAGCAGCCCCCAAATTTTAGCGGGAGGATCGCTGGATACGCAGTATTTT,CASSPQILAGGSLDTQYF
-,-,TRBJ2-6,TRBV7-8,TGTGCCAGCAGCTTAGTGTCCGGCTCTGGGGCCAACGTCCTGACTTTC,CASSLVSGSGANVLTF
-,TRBD1,TRBJ1-2,TRBV15,TGTGCCACCAGCAGAGTAGGGACAGGGGGTCCCTATGGCTACACCTTC,CATSRVGTGGPYGYTF
-,TRBD2,TRBJ2-3,TRBV2,TGTGCCAGCAGACTAGCGGAGTGGGGCACAGATACGCAGTATTTT,CASRLAEWGTDTQYF
few,TRBD1,TRBJ1-1,TRBV7-9,TGTGCCAGCAGCGATACAGGGGGCGGGGACACTGAAGCTTTCTTT,CASSDTGGGDTEAFF
-,-,TRBJ2-5,TRBV7-3,TGTGCCAGCAGCCCCCCCACGGAGCGAGAGACCCAGTACTTC,CASSPPTERETQYF